Reported below is one T cell receptor (beta chain). This sample is drawn from a study of shared clonotypes between healthy human individuals. Produced via immunoSEQ multiplex PCR; TCRdb's table is partial and in-frame only. The sample holds 550,000 to 700,000 clones, more than 70% seen once. Per germline, CDR1 LNHDA and CDR2 SQIVND (reference sequence). The length of the CDR3 is 13 residues. V lost 6 bases and J 1 base, leaving 8 bases between the germline ends. Study donors comprised healthy, HIV-negative adults devoid of recent acute infection or vaccination. The rearrangement uses TRBV19 and TRBJ2-3; D is unresolved. Sequencing was done on a sample of memory CD4+ T cells sorted from blood. Regarding subset: CD45RA-negative fraction. The source is a woman in her 30s in good health. CDR3 DNA: TGTGCCAGTAGAAGGCAGGGCACAGATACGCAGTATTTT. Residues: CASRRQGTDTQYF.